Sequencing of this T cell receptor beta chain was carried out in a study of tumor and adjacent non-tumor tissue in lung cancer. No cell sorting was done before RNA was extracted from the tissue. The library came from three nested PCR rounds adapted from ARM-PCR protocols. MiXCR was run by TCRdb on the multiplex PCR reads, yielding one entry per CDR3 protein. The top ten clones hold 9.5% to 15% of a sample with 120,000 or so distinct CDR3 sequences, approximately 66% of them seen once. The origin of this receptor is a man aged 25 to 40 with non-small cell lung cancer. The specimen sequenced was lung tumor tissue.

The CDR3 DNA follows: TGCAGCGGGCGAGCTGGGTACAATAATTCACCCCTCCACTTT. Residues: CSGRAGYNNSPLHF. V gene TRBV20-1 combines with J gene TRBJ1-6; no clear D gene. Germline V lookup: CDR1 DFQATT, CDR2 SNEGSKA (reference sequence). The CDR3 spans 14 residues.